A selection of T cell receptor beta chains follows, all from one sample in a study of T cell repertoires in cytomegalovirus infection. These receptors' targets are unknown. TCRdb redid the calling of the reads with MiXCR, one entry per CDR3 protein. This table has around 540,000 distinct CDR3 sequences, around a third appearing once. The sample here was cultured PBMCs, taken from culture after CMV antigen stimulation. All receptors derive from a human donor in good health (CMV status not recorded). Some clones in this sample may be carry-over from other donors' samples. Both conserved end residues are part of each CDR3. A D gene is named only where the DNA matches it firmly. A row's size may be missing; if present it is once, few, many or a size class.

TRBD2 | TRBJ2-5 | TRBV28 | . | CASRHLLAGELSPQYF
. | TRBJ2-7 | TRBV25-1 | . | CASSARGAHYEQYF
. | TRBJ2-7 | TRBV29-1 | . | CSVEDRRGLSSYEQYF
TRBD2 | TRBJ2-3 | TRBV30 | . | CAWTYSGGITDTQYF
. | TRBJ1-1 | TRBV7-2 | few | CASSRSRALTEAFF
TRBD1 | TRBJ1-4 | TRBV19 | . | CASRNQGAGEKLFF
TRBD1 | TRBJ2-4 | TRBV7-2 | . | CASSHGQGRNIQYF
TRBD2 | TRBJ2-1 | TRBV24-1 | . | CATSRAGLAGGSSYNEQFF
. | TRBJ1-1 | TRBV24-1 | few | CATRWGTEAFF
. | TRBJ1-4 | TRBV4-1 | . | CASSQDEFREEKLFF
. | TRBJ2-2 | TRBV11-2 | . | CASSLKVATGELFF
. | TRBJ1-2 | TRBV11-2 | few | CASSLAVGSLYGYTF
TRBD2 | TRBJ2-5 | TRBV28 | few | CASSPRRGLAGHLRETQYF
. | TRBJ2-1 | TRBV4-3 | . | CASSQVGDRSYNEQFF
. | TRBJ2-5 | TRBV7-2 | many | CASSLFTNQETQYF
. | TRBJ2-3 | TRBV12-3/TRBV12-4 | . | CASSLRLASDAQYF
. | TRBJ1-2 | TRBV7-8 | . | CASSTGTLAYGYTF
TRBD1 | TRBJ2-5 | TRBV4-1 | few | CASSQAGTGGRETQYF
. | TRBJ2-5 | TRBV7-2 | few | CASSLAQRVETQYF
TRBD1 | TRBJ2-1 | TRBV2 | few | CASNRDRGYNEQFF
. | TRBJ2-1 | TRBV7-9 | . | CASSLPGSSPNEQFF
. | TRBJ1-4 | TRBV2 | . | CASSLGVREKLFF
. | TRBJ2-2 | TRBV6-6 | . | CASSYDGVGRNTGELFF
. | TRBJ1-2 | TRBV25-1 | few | CASSGTDTLGYGYTF
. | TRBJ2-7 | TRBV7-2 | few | CASSPGRLSYEQYF
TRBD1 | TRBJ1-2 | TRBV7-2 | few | CASSFDRGPYGYTF
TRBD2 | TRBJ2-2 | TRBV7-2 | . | CASNPRGRAAGELFF
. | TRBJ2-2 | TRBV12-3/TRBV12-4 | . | CASSLTRNTGELFF
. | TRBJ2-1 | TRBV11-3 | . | CASSFRFSSYNEQFF
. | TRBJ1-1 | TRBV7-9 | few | CASSLKGSPRDTEAFF
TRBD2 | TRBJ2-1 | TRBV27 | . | CASSHGTSGMNEQFF
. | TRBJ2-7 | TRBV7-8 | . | CASSLEPWTYEQYF
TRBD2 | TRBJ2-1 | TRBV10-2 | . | CASKLAGGEEQFF
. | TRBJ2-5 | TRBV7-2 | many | CASDRAETQYF
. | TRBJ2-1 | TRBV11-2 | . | CASSLQGNSYNEQFF
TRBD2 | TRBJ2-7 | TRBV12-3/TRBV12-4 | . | CASSLGAGVIYEQYF
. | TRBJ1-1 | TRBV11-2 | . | CASSLVRRPEAFF
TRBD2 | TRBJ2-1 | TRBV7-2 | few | CASSTDRAAGKAEQFF
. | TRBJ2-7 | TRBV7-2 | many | CASSLWHTPADYFYEQYF
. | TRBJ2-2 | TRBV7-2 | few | CASSLARQTEPGELFF
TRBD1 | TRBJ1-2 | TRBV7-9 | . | CASSLKPTGDGYTF
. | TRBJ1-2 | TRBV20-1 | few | CSASRGDGSYGYTF
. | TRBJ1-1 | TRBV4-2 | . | CASSQAEGRGAEAFF
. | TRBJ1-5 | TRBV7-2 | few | CASSLTRQIDQPQHF
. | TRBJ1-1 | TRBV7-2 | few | CASSLDARRWNTEAFF
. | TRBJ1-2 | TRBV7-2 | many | CASRPGQLMGYTF
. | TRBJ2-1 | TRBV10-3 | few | CAIGSLNYNEQFF
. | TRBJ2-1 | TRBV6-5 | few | CASSYDTDILNEQFF